The next 20 T cell receptor beta chains were all read from a single sample in a study of radiotherapy plus CTLA-4 blockade in lung cancer (dated 2018 in TCRdb). Libraries were built with the immunoSEQ multiplex PCR assay. TCRdb limited this immuneACCESS table to in-frame rearrangements with V and J called. A share of clones is missing; checked studies link under half to unresolved V genes, and the rest is unexplained. In all, the sample holds 70,000 to 85,000 clones, and just under 75% of those were seen once. Around 10% of the sample belongs to the ten largest clones. This sample comprised peripheral blood, obtained from a patient treated with radiotherapy plus ipilimumab. The receptors were gathered from a human donor with non-small cell lung cancer whose response to radiotherapy plus ipilimumab could not be evaluated.

The chain combines TRBV29-1 with TRBJ1-2; weak D call: TRBD1 (6 bases). The CDR3 runs to 12 residues. Germline V CDR1 and CDR2: SQVTM, ANQGSEA. V was shortened by 3 bases and J by 8 bases, with 13 bases between the two germline ends. CDR3 loop: CSVENGGPGYTF. CDR3 coding DNA: TGCAGCGTTGAGAACGGGGGGCCGGGCTACACCTTC.

The sample holds one count of this clone. This chain connects TRBV10-3 to TRBJ1-2; no definite D call. The CDR3 is 12 residues long. CDR1 is ENHRY and CDR2 is SYGVKD in the germline V gene. The V and J ends lost 4 bases and 4 bases respectively, with 7 bases between them. The CDR3 DNA reads TGTGCCATCAGTGGTGACTTCTATGGCTACACCTTC. Amino acid sequence: CAISGDFYGYTF.

Turning to this clone: One end of the junction fails to match germline, which may point to a read error. Other nucleotide sequences in the sample specify the same CDR3. The chain employs TRBV19 and TRBJ1-1, with D possibly being TRBD1 (5 bases). The V gene's germline CDR1 is LNHDA and CDR2 SQIVND (reference sequence). The CDR3 length is 14 residues. The CDR3 protein is CASSIDRVNTEAFF. The CDR3 region has the DNA TGTGCCAGTAGTATAGACAGGGTGAATACTGAAGCTTTCTTT.

This chain connects TRBV28 to TRBJ1-3; D is unclear. The CDR3 runs to 15 residues. Trimming took off 7 bases at V and 2 bases at J, with 15 bases between the two ends. CDR1 is MDHEN, CDR2 SYDVKM, per germline. The CDR3 DNA reads TGTGCCAGCACCATTAACAGACTAGCTGGAAACACCATATATTTT. Translated: CASTINRLAGNTIYF.

Written as DNA, the CDR3 is TGTGCCAGCAGCTTAGGTTTCGGGAACGGGGGCTACACCTTC. The encoded protein is CASSLGFGNGGYTF. The chain is built from TRBV7-2 and TRBJ1-2; D gene uncertain. Trimming took 1 base from V and 8 from J, leaving 14 bases between them. This CDR3 contains 14 residues. Germline V gene data show CDR1 as SGHTA and CDR2 as FQGNSA. The full variable domain, rest sourced from reference TRBV7-2 and TRBJ1-2, is GAGVSQSPSNKVTEKGKDVELRCDPISGHTALYWYRQSLGQGLEFLIYFQGNSAPDKSGLPSDRFSAERTGGSVSTLTIQRTQQEDSAVYLCASSLGFGNGGYTFGSGTRLTVV.

This rearrangement joins TRBV4-3 to TRBJ1-5; weak D call: TRBD1 (6 bases). V lost 7 bases, J lost 5 bases, and 12 bases lay in between. Germline CDR1 LGHNA, CDR2 YSLEER. The CDR3 sequence is 13 residues long. CDR3 residues: CASISDRDQPQHF. The DNA of the CDR3 is TGCGCCAGCATCTCGGACAGAGATCAGCCCCAGCATTTT.

This chain links TRBV11-2 with TRBJ2-7; D may be TRBD2 (5 bases). The CDR3 loop spans 13 amino acids. The V end was cut by 6 bases, the J end by 5 bases, with 14 bases between. Germline values: CDR1 SGHAT, CDR2 FQNNGV. The CDR3 protein is CASSGSTTHEQYF. In nucleotides, the CDR3 is TGTGCCAGCAGTGGGAGTACGACCCACGAGCAGTACTTC.

CDR3 nucleotides: TGCGCCAGCAGCCAAGTTGACCAGGGGATGAGCTATGGCTACACCTTC. Protein: CASSQVDQGMSYGYTF. The rearrangement joins TRBV4-1 to TRBJ1-2; D may be TRBD1 (6 bases). V was cut by 1 base and J by 4 bases, with 16 bases left in between. The CDR3 consists of 16 residues. Germline V lookup: CDR1 MGHRA, CDR2 YSYEKL.

V is TRBV28 and J is TRBJ1-2; possibly TRBD1 for D (6 bases). The length of the CDR3 is 14 residues. Germline V gene lookup returns CDR1 MDHEN and CDR2 SYDVKM. V was pared by 3 bases and J by 4 bases, with 12 bases between. CDR3 residues: CASSLAWTVYGYTF. CDR3 bases: TGTGCCAGCAGTTTGGCCTGGACAGTCTATGGCTACACCTTC.

The rearrangement joins TRBV9 to TRBJ1-2, with 9 bases lining up with TRBD1. The length of the CDR3 is 14 residues. The junction had 7 bases not matched to a gene; V was cut back by 3 bases and J by 7 bases. Germline values: CDR1 SGDLS, CDR2 YYNGEE. In nucleotides, the CDR3 is TGTGCCAGCAGCGCTACAGGGGGCGCAGGTGGCTACACCTTC. It specifies CASSATGGAGGYTF. Full variable domain (missing parts from reference TRBV9 and TRBJ1-2): DSGVTQTPKHLITATGQRVTLRCSPRSGDLSVYWYQQSLDQGLQFLIQYYNGEERAKGNILERFSAQQFPDLHSELNLSSLELGDSALYFCASSATGGAGGYTFGSGTRLTVV.

This clone turned up a few times. The chain recombines TRBV7-9 with TRBJ2-5, with 7 bases that match TRBD2. V lost 11 bases, J lost 2 bases, and 5 bases stayed unmatched. Germline CDR1 SEHNR, CDR2 FQNEAQ (reference sequence). The CDR3 has 12 amino acids. The CDR3 DNA is TGTGCCGGAGGGAGGGTTCAAGAGACCCAGTACTTC. Amino acids: CAGGRVQETQYF.

The genes are TRBV27 and TRBJ2-7; 7 positions agree with TRBD1. The CDR3 length is 14 residues. Germline lookup yields CDR1 MNHEY and CDR2 SMNVEV (reference sequence). V lost 10 bases and J lost 4; bases outside the gene matches: 13. The DNA for the CDR3 is TGTGCCACCGCCGCGACAGGGATGGGATACGAGCAGTACTTC. It translates to CATAATGMGYEQYF.

This clone was counted at least ten times. The chain is built from TRBV21-1 and TRBJ1-3. TRBV21-1 constitutes a pseudogene. The CDR3 runs 16 residues. CDR3 protein: CASRHKRQGGGNTIYF. CDR3 DNA sequence: TGTGCCAGCAGGCACAAACGGCAGGGAGGTGGAAACACCATATATTTT.

A single count supports this clone. This chain links TRBV5-6 with TRBJ1-1; D might be TRBD1 (6 bases). Germline V gene data show CDR1 as SGHDT and CDR2 as YYEEEE. The CDR3 contains 16 residues. Trimming pared 1 base from V and 0 bases from J, leaving 13 bases between. CDR3 in DNA: TGTGCCAGCAGCTTGTGGTACAGGGCCATGAACACTGAAGCTTTCTTT. Its translation is CASSLWYRAMNTEAFF.

DNA for the CDR3: TGTGCCAGCAGCCGCGGGACCAGGGGCACAGATACGCAGTATTTT. It yields the protein CASSRGTRGTDTQYF. The chain joins TRBV9 to TRBJ2-3; possible D gene TRBD2, 6 bases. V dropped 4 bases and J dropped 1 base, with 13 bases sitting between them. The CDR3 covers 15 residues. Germline V lookup: CDR1 SGDLS, CDR2 YYNGEE. Using reference TRBV9 and TRBJ2-3 for the parts outside the CDR3, the full variable domain is DSGVTQTPKHLITATGQRVTLRCSPRSGDLSVYWYQQSLDQGLQFLIQYYNGEERAKGNILERFSAQQFPDLHSELNLSSLELGDSALYFCASSRGTRGTDTQYFGPGTRLTVL.

The chain carries TRBV30 and TRBJ2-1; no clear D gene. Per germline, CDR1 GTSNPN and CDR2 SVGIG (reference sequence). CDR3 length: 15 amino acids. Trimming took off 1 base at V and 7 bases at J, with 17 bases between the two ends. The CDR3 bases are TGTGCCTGGAGTGGGGCAGGTCATACACAGAATGAGCAGTTCTTC. This sequence encodes CAWSGAGHTQNEQFF.

The chain recombines TRBV7-2 with TRBJ2-1, with D perhaps matching TRBD2 (5 bases). The CDR3 is made up of 15 amino acids. Germline V CDR1 and CDR2: SGHTA, FQGNSA. V lost 1 base and J 1 base, leaving 8 bases between the germline ends. The CDR3 DNA is TGTGCCAGCAGCTTAGACGGGAAATCCTACAATGAGCAGTTCTTC. Its translation is CASSLDGKSYNEQFF.

This chain joins TRBV4-3 and TRBJ2-7; no clear D gene. This CDR3 is built from 16 residues. V was trimmed by 0 bases and J by 4 bases, leaving 16 bases between them. CDR1 LGHNA and CDR2 YSLEER come from the germline V gene. The CDR3 sequence is CASSQDPGSSFYEQYF. The CDR3 DNA follows: TGCGCCAGCAGCCAAGATCCAGGTTCATCTTTTTACGAGCAGTACTTC.

The genes are TRBV7-2 and TRBJ2-5, with D perhaps matching TRBD1 (5 bases). Judging by the DNA end, TRBJ2-7 fits better; the J call may be wrong. Germline V lookup: CDR1 SGHTA, CDR2 FQGNSA. This CDR3 has 14 amino acids. The CDR3 protein is CASSFLRTPYEQYF. Written as DNA, the CDR3 is TGTGCCAGCAGCTTCCTTCGGACACCCTACGAGCAGTACTTC.

The chain joins TRBV19 to TRBJ1-1; 11 nucleotides line up with TRBD1. CDR1 and CDR2 from the germline V gene are LNHDA and SQIVND (reference sequence). V lost 3 bases, J lost 4 bases, and 4 bases stayed unmatched. CDR3 size: 15 residues. The DNA for the CDR3 is TGTGCCAGTAGTATTGGGGACAGGGGGGTCACTGAAGCTTTCTTT. Residues: CASSIGDRGVTEAFF. The variable domain in full, with the rest retrieved from reference TRBV19 and TRBJ1-1, is DGGITQSPKYLFRKEGQNVTLSCEQNLNHDAMYWYRQDPGQGLRLIYYSQIVNDFQKGDIAEGYSVSREKKESFPLTVTSAQKNPTAFYLCASSIGDRGVTEAFFGQGTRLTVV.